This T cell receptor beta chain originates from a study of CD8 T cells in ankylosing spondylitis. The germline V and J ends were trimmed by 0 bases and 0 bases, with 6 bases remaining between them. The CDR3 has 14 residues. The germline CDR1 and CDR2 sequences are DFQATT and SNEGSKA (reference sequence). 5'-RACE, quantitative and with molecular barcodes, yielded the TCR beta libraries. TCRdb reprocessed the 5' RACE reads with MiXCR, giving one entry per CDR3 protein. Of just under 550,000 distinct CDR3 sequences listed, about 12% were seen once; the top ten hold about 6.8%. Study-level findings and limits: Seemingly distinctive of ankylosing spondylitis blood was a TCR beta motif formed by eight highly homologous variants. Significant enrichment of disease-linked clones was reportedly seen in matched ankylosing spondylitis synovial fluid.

This clonotype showed up many times. Its antigen is still unknown. Specimen: blood, either unsorted or a sorted T cell fraction (not recorded which). This sequence joins TRBV20-1 and TRBJ1-5; D gene uncertain. The source is a male donor with ankylosing spondylitis. The CDR3 spells CSARDLYSNQPQHF. CDR3 DNA: TGCAGTGCTAGAGATTTGTATAGCAATCAGCCCCAGCATTTT.